One TCR beta chain is described in this entry. Per the authors' pipeline: Reference gene primers were amplified, and this amplification served to estimate nucleated cell counts. Sequenced by immunoSEQ multiplex PCR; TCRdb stores in-frame clones only, minus some. V, J and clone size are those of that table, while D and trimming were read from the DNA. The sample holds 200,000 to 300,000 clones; roughly 79% are singletons and the top ten take 1.9%. This sample is part of a study of blood T cell repertoires in COVID-19. Sequenced: peripheral blood. This sequence originates from a woman of 80 years or more with acute or convalescent COVID-19.

CDR3 loop: CASSEQGITEAFF. Here the CDR3 DNA reads TGTGCCAGCAGTGAGCAGGGAATCACTGAAGCTTTCTTT. The chain combines TRBV2 with TRBJ1-1; weak D call: TRBD1 (5 bases). The V gene's germline CDR1 is SNHLY and CDR2 FYNNEI. This CDR3 spans 13 amino acids. The germline V and J ends were trimmed by 3 bases and 4 bases, with 9 bases remaining between them.